This TCR beta chain was identified in a study of T cell responses to AZD1222 COVID-19 vaccine. Study-wide findings and caveats: Baseline seropositivity characterized only six AZD1222 recipients.

Note on this clone: Antigen: not known.

Sequenced by immunoSEQ multiplex PCR; TCRdb stores in-frame clones only, minus some. Of approximately 150,000 clones in the sample, 85% to 90% were seen once. The CDR3 is 17 amino acids. Trimming at V came to 6 bases and at J to 2 bases, leaving 10 bases not matched to a gene. Germline loops: CDR1 SEHNR, CDR2 FQNEAQ (reference sequence). The sample in question was peripheral blood, obtained on day 0 of AZD1222 vaccination. The V gene is TRBV7-9, the J gene TRBJ2-1; 10 bases match TRBD2. The source of this sequence is an adult in good health. The chain's CDR3 is CASSSTSGKGAYNEQFF. DNA of the CDR3: TGTGCCAGCAGTTCTACTAGCGGGAAGGGGGCCTACAATGAGCAGTTCTTC.